These T cell receptor beta chains were read from a single sample in a study of T cell repertoires in cytomegalovirus infection. A single record per CDR3 protein comes from TCRdb applying MiXCR to the reads. Of fewer than 350,000 distinct CDR3 sequences detected, about 28% appear once; the ten largest clones hold over 15%. For these receptors, no antigen is known. The material sequenced was cultured PBMCs, taken from culture after CMV antigen stimulation. Source of these receptors: a human donor in good health (CMV status not recorded). Some clones in this sample may be carry-over from other donors' samples. The CDR3 runs from the conserved cysteine through the conserved F or W. A D gene is named only where the DNA matches it firmly. Rows give clone size only sometimes, using once, few, many, or a class for an expanded clone.

j_call: TRBJ2-3
d_call: .
v_call: TRBV2
clone_size: many
cdr3_nt: TGTGCCAGCAGTGATGGAAGCGGGCGGTCCTTAGATACGCAGTATTTT
cdr3_aa: CASSDGSGRSLDTQYF

j_call: TRBJ2-1
d_call: .
v_call: TRBV24-1
clone_size: .
cdr3_nt: TGTGCCACCAGCCTACCAGGGGTCACCTACAATGAGCAGTTCTTC
cdr3_aa: CATSLPGVTYNEQFF

j_call: TRBJ1-2
d_call: .
v_call: TRBV28
clone_size: once
cdr3_nt: TGTGCCCTCGGGAGAGCCACCTATGGCTACACCTTC
cdr3_aa: CALGRATYGYTF

j_call: TRBJ1-1
d_call: TRBD1
v_call: TRBV18
clone_size: many
cdr3_nt: TGTGCCAGCTCACCCTTGGGACAGACCACTGAAGCTTTCTTT
cdr3_aa: CASSPLGQTTEAFF

j_call: TRBJ1-2
d_call: .
v_call: TRBV4-1
clone_size: .
cdr3_nt: TGCGCCAGCAGCCAAGATGGGCAGGCGCGTGGCTACACCTTC
cdr3_aa: CASSQDGQARGYTF

j_call: TRBJ1-1
d_call: .
v_call: TRBV19
clone_size: few
cdr3_nt: TGTGCCAGTAGTACGACCAGGGGCGTACGGAACACTGAAGCTTTCTTT
cdr3_aa: CASSTTRGVRNTEAFF

j_call: TRBJ1-2
d_call: .
v_call: TRBV4-1
clone_size: .
cdr3_nt: TGCGCCAGCAGCCAGGGGACAAACTATGGCTACACCTTC
cdr3_aa: CASSQGTNYGYTF

j_call: TRBJ2-7
d_call: TRBD2
v_call: TRBV28
clone_size: .
cdr3_nt: TGTGCCAGCACCACTTTTACTAGCGGGAGAAGGAAGTACTTC
cdr3_aa: CASTTFTSGRRKYF

j_call: TRBJ1-1
d_call: .
v_call: TRBV2
clone_size: once
cdr3_nt: TGTGCCAGCAGCTATAACGTAGGACAGAGGAGCACTGAAGCTTTCTTT
cdr3_aa: CASSYNVGQRSTEAFF

j_call: TRBJ2-7
d_call: TRBD2
v_call: TRBV7-8
clone_size: .
cdr3_nt: TGTGCCAGCAGCTCACTTAGCGGGGTGGCCTACGAGCAGTACTTC
cdr3_aa: CASSSLSGVAYEQYF

j_call: TRBJ2-7
d_call: .
v_call: TRBV7-9
clone_size: .
cdr3_nt: TGTGCCAGCAGCTCGACAGAGGTCTACGAGCAGTACTTC
cdr3_aa: CASSSTEVYEQYF

j_call: TRBJ1-5
d_call: TRBD1
v_call: TRBV7-2
clone_size: many
cdr3_nt: TGTGCCAGCAGCCGAATCGAGATTGACAGGGGACAGCCCCAGCATTTT
cdr3_aa: CASSRIEIDRGQPQHF

j_call: TRBJ1-6
d_call: TRBD1
v_call: TRBV7-3
clone_size: .
cdr3_nt: TGTGCCAGCAGCTTAAATTCAGGGGGCGTTTCACCCCTCCACTTT
cdr3_aa: CASSLNSGGVSPLHF

j_call: TRBJ2-7
d_call: .
v_call: TRBV18
clone_size: .
cdr3_nt: TGTGCCAGCTCACCCCTTGGGGGGCAGTACGAGCAGTACTTC
cdr3_aa: CASSPLGGQYEQYF

j_call: TRBJ1-6
d_call: .
v_call: TRBV6-1
clone_size: few
cdr3_nt: TGTGCCACCAATGGGAGGGGTGGAGGTTCACCCCTCCACTTT
cdr3_aa: CATNGRGGGSPLHF

j_call: TRBJ2-2
d_call: .
v_call: TRBV4-2
clone_size: once
cdr3_nt: TGTGCCAGCAGCCAAGATTCGTCTGGTCTTAAAGGGGCCGGGGAGCTGTTTTTT
cdr3_aa: CASSQDSSGLKGAGELFF

j_call: TRBJ1-1
d_call: .
v_call: TRBV6-5
clone_size: .
cdr3_nt: TGTGCCAGCAGTATCGAATTGAACACTGAAGCTTTCTTT
cdr3_aa: CASSIELNTEAFF

j_call: TRBJ1-5
d_call: .
v_call: TRBV6-1
clone_size: few
cdr3_nt: TGTGCCAGCGCCGGGAACCAGCCCCAGCATTTT
cdr3_aa: CASAGNQPQHF

j_call: TRBJ2-3
d_call: .
v_call: TRBV24-1
clone_size: .
cdr3_nt: TGTGCCACCAGTGATCCCGCAGGAGATGATACGCAGTATTTT
cdr3_aa: CATSDPAGDDTQYF

j_call: TRBJ1-1
d_call: .
v_call: TRBV12-3/TRBV12-4
clone_size: few
cdr3_nt: TGTGCCAGCAGTTCGGACGGATGGAACACTGAAGCTTTCTTT
cdr3_aa: CASSSDGWNTEAFF

j_call: TRBJ1-1
d_call: .
v_call: TRBV11-2
clone_size: .
cdr3_nt: TGTGCCAGCAGCCCCCAGGGGTACGCTGAAGCTTTCTTT
cdr3_aa: CASSPQGYAEAFF

j_call: TRBJ1-4
d_call: TRBD1
v_call: TRBV6-1
clone_size: many
cdr3_nt: TGTGCCAGCAGTGCCTTCGGGACAGCCTATGGGTTTGGAACTAATGAAAAACTGTTTTTT
cdr3_aa: CASSAFGTAYGFGTNEKLFF

j_call: TRBJ2-1
d_call: TRBD2
v_call: TRBV6-1
clone_size: many
cdr3_nt: TGTGCCAGCAGCAGACTAGCGGGAGATTACAATGAGCAGTTCTTC
cdr3_aa: CASSRLAGDYNEQFF